This record covers a single TCR beta chain. Its antigen is still unknown. Sequencing of TCRB used Survey level resolution. The table came from immunoSEQ multiplex PCR; TCRdb's copy has only in-frame clones and leaves some out. The sample has about 2,500 clones, approximately 86% seen once. This specimen comes from a study of follicular helper T cells after annual influenza vaccination. Findings of the study overall: ICOS+CD38+ cTfh clonality change tracked circulating plasmablast frequency change. Day 7 ICOS+CD38+ clones were most often found later in ICOS-CD38- cTfh cells.

Sample time point: 2014-2015 season, pre-vaccination. The source material was CXCR5+ CD38+ circulating T follicular helper cells from blood, sampled on the day of influenza vaccination. Documented subset: circulating Tfh, non-naive CD4+CXCR5+PD-1+ (ICOS+CD38+ or ICOS-CD38-). The TCR was taken from an adult who received the influenza vaccine.

The CDR3 here is CASSERAGAGNTIYF. CDR3 nucleotide sequence: TGTGCCAGCAGTGAACGGGCGGGAGCTGGAAACACCATATATTTT. The chain carries TRBV2 and TRBJ1-3; D unclear. Germline values: CDR1 SNHLY, CDR2 FYNNEI. V was trimmed by 2 bases and J by 2 bases, leaving 10 bases between them. The CDR3 runs to 15 residues. The whole variable domain, remainder taken from reference TRBV2 and TRBJ1-3, is EPEVTQTPSHQVTQMGQEVILRCVPISNHLYFYWYRQILGQKVEFLVSFYNNEISEKSEIFDDQFSVERPDGSNFTLKIRSTKLEDSAMYFCASSERAGAGNTIYFGEGSWLTVV.